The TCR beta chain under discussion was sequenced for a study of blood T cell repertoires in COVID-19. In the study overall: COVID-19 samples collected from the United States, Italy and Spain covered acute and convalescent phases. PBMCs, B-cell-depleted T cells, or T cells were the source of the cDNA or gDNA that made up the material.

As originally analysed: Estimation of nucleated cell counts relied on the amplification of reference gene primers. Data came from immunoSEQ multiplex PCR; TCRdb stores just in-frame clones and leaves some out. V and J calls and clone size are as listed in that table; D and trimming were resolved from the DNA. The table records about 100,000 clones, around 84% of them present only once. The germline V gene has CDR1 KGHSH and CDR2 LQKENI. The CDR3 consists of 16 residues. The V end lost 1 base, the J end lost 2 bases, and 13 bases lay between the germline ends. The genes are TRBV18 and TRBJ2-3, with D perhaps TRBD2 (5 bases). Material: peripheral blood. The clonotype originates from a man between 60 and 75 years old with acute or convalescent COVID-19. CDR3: CASSPQGVPSTDTQYF. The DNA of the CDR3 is TGTGCCAGCTCACCACAGGGAGTCCCCTCCACAGATACGCAGTATTTT.